This T cell receptor (beta chain) was documented in a study of T-cell reconstitution after alpha-beta-depleted transplantation in children (dated by TCRdb to about 2016). Study-level background: The study quantitatively tracked T-cell immune reconstitution after TCRalphabeta/CD19-depleted allogeneic hematopoietic cell transplantation in children using TCR repertoire profiling.

Libraries were made using PCR. The sample was run on an Illumina HiSeq 2500. TCR library preparation used molecular barcoding, with unique molecular identifiers applied to normalize quantification of the TCRbeta repertoire. TCRdb reprocessing: public reads trimmed at Q25 with fastp, clones called with MiXCR, in-frame beta chains kept. Under each unique CDR3 protein, matching rows form one entry showing the most common genes and DNA. Here the sample has approximately 290,000 distinct CDR3 sequences; around 10% occur a single time. Clones ranked in the top ten supply about 25% of the sample. This specimen's treatment or condition label, per the study, means: allogeneic hematopoietic cell transplantation with graft depleted of TCRalphabeta T cells and CD19 B cells. The children who served as transplant recipients had been given grafts of TCRalphabeta/CD19-depleted allogeneic hematopoietic cells. The CDR3 spans 15 residues, from the cysteine through the phenylalanine. The kept DNA is CDR3 alone, 45 bases in frame from the first base. The junction shows trimming of 8 bases on V and 2 bases on J, plus 18 bases between the germline ends. CDR1 and CDR2 (MDHEN, SYDVKM) derive from the germline V gene.

Study-wide findings and limitations: The apparently early recovery of alphabetaT-cell counts about two months after transplant reportedly depended on only several hundred rapidly expanded clones that came from non-depleted graft cells. In some patients, the high TCRbeta diversity seen at day 60 was put down to recipient T cells and intrathymic progenitors that had survived conditioning. Hyperexpanded clone frequencies declined over subsequent months; after one year, T-cell counts and TCRbeta diversity were mostly attributed to newly produced T cells.

This clonotype was found many times. Its antigen remains undetermined. One base away there is no much larger clone; base qualities are not given. The V and J segments used are TRBV28 and TRBJ2-5; a tentative D call is TRBD1 (6 bases match). Specimen: peripheral blood, collected 180 days after TCRalphabeta/CD19-depleted stem cell transplant. This clonotype originated in a male patient aged 2 to 10 who had a stem cell transplant for chronic granulomatous disease, so the T cells may come from the graft donor. The nucleotide sequence reads as follows: TGTGCCAGCTCGAGTCCGGGACATCCACAAGAGACCCAGTACTTC. This codes for CASSSPGHPQETQYF.